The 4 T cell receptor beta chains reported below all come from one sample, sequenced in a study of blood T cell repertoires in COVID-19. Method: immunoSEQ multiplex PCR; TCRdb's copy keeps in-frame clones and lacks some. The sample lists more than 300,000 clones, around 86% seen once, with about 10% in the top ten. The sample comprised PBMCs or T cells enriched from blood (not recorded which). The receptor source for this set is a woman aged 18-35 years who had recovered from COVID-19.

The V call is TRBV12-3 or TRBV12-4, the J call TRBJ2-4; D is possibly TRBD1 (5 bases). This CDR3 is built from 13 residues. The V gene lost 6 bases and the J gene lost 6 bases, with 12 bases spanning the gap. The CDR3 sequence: CASSQGRVNIQYF. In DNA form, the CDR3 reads TGTGCCAGCAGCCAGGGTCGAGTAAACATTCAGTACTTC.

The CDR3 DNA sequence: TGTGCCAGCAGCGGACACTTCAATGAGCAGTTCTTC. This gives the protein CASSGHFNEQFF. The V and J genes are TRBV9 and TRBJ2-1; D uncertain. Germline values: CDR1 SGDLS, CDR2 YYNGEE. Trimming took off 3 bases at V and 6 bases at J, with 7 bases between the two ends. This CDR3 is built from 12 residues.

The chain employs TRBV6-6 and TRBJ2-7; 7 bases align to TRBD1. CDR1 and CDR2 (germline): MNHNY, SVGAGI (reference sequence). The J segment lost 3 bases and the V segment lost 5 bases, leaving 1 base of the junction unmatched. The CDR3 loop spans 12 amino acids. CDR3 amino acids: CASSPGGYEQYF. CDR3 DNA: TGTGCCAGCAGTCCAGGGGGCTACGAGCAGTACTTC.

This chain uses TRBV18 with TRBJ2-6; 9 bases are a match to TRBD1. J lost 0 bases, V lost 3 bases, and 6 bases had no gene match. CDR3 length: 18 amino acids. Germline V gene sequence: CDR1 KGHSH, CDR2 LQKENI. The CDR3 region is CASSPLQGAGSGANVLTF. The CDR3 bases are TGTGCCAGCTCACCGCTACAGGGGGCGGGCTCTGGGGCCAACGTCCTGACTTTC.